The rows below give T cell receptor beta chains drawn from one sample of a study of post-analysis software for immune sequencing data. Each CDR3 protein gets one entry after TCRdb re-called the PCR reads with MiXCR. This repertoire shows 650,000 to 900,000 distinct CDR3 sequences, around 42% found once; its top ten account for 4% to 5%. The specimen sequenced was blood. All receptors derive from a girl between 10 and 17 years old with multiple sclerosis. Both conserved end residues are part of each CDR3.

j_gene | v_gene | CDR3aa
TRBJ2-1 | TRBV27 | CASSGRTSGTSSGNEQFF
TRBJ1-1 | TRBV5-1 | CASSLDTGAAFF
TRBJ1-5 | TRBV12-3/TRBV12-4 | CASTLGAQPQHF
TRBJ2-4 | TRBV3-1 | CASSPRTSGRGDIQYF
TRBJ2-1 | TRBV5-1 | CASSFRSDEQFF
TRBJ1-4 | TRBV27 | CASSLGQQGREKLFF
TRBJ2-5 | TRBV28 | CASSFPTGGVWETQYF
TRBJ1-1 | TRBV2 | CASSERTKNTEAFF
TRBJ2-3 | TRBV5-6 | CASLGRGTDTQYF
TRBJ1-1 | TRBV6-6 | CASRDGTNTEAFF
TRBJ2-7 | TRBV7-6 | CASSLGTCGPGSIEQYF
TRBJ1-1 | TRBV7-9 | CASSLPGQGVLEAFF
TRBJ2-1 | TRBV13 | CASSLGTNYNEQFF
TRBJ2-1 | TRBV6-2/TRBV6-3 | CASSLGGLAGDEQFF
TRBJ2-2 | TRBV2 | CASSEGPSGLNTGELFF
TRBJ2-1 | TRBV6-1 | CASSEAPHYNEQFF
TRBJ2-5 | TRBV27 | CAGSFSWTGTAREQYF
TRBJ1-1 | TRBV3-1 | CASSQDYGGASEAFF
TRBJ2-7 | TRBV7-9 | CASSTGTGAVTEQYF
TRBJ2-3 | TRBV11-2 | CASSRLASADTQYF
TRBJ2-2 | TRBV3-1 | CASQSSGLQLGTGELFF
TRBJ1-2 | TRBV12-3/TRBV12-4 | CASSLGGGEDYGYTF
TRBJ1-2 | TRBV6-5 | CAIGQSYGYTF
TRBJ1-2 | TRBV12-3/TRBV12-4 | CASRPGRGNYGYTF
TRBJ2-3 | TRBV5-1 | CASSSRTGASTDTQYF
TRBJ2-5 | TRBV6-5 | CASSYPGQYGEQYF
TRBJ2-1 | TRBV3-1 | CASSQDHASSYNEQFF
TRBJ2-7 | TRBV29-1 | CSVGGGLDLYEQYF
TRBJ2-3 | TRBV4-3 | CASSLGKLSTDTQYF